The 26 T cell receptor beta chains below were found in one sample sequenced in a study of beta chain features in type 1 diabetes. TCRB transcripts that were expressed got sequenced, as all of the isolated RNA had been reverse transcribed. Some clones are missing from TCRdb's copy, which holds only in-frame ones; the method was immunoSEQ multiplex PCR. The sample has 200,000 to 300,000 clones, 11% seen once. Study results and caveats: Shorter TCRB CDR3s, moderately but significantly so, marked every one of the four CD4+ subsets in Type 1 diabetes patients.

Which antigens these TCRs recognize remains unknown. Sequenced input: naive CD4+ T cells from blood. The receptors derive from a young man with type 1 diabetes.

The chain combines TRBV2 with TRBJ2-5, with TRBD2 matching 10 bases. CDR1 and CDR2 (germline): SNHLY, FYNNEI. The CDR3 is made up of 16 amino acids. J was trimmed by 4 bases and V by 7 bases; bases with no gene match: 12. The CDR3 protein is CASTGNPSGGGETQYF. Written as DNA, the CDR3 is TGTGCCAGCACTGGGAACCCTAGCGGGGGAGGAGAGACCCAGTACTTC.

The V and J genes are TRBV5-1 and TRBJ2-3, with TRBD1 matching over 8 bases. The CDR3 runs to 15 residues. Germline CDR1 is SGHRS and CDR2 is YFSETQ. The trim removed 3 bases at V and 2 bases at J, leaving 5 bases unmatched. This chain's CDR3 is CASSSTDRVTDTQYF. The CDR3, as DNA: TGCGCCAGCAGCTCGACGGACAGGGTCACAGATACGCAGTATTTT.

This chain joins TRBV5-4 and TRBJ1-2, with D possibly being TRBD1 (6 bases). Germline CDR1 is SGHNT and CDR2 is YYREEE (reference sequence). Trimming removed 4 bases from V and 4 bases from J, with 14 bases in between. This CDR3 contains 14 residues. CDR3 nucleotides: TGTGCCAGCAGCAACGACAGGTTTGGCTATGGCTACACCTTC. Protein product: CASSNDRFGYGYTF.

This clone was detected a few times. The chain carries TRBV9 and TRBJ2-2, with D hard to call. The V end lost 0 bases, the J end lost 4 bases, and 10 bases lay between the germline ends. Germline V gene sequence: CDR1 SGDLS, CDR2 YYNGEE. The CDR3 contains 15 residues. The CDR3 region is CASSVAVPGTGELFF. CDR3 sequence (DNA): TGTGCCAGCAGCGTAGCCGTACCGGGCACCGGGGAGCTGTTTTTT.

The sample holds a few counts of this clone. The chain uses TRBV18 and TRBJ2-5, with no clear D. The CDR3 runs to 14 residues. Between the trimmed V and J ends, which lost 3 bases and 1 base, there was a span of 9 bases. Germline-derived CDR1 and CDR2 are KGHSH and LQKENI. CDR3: CASSPVAAQETQYF. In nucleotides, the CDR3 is TGTGCCAGCTCACCGGTAGCAGCCCAAGAGACCCAGTACTTC.

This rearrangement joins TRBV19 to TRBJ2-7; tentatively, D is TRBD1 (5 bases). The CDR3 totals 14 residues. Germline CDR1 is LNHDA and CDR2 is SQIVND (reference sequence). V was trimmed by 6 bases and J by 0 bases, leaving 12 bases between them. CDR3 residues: CASRPGHHSYEQYF. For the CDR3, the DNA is TGTGCCAGTAGACCAGGACACCACTCCTACGAGCAGTACTTC.

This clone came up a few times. The chain's CDR3 is CSVEIGRDQPQHF. DNA of the CDR3: TGCAGCGTAGAGATAGGTCGGGATCAGCCCCAGCATTTT. The chain employs TRBV29-1 and TRBJ1-5; D remains ambiguous. This CDR3 region has 13 residues. V lost 6 bases, J lost 5 bases, and 14 bases lay in between. Germline V gene sequence: CDR1 SQVTM, CDR2 ANQGSEA.

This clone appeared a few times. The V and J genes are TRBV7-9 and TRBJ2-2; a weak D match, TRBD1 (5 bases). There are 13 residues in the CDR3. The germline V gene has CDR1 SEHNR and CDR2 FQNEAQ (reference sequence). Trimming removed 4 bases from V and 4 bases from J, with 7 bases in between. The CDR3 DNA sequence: TGTGCCAGCAGCTCGACAGCCACCGGGGAGCTGTTTTTT. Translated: CASSSTATGELFF.

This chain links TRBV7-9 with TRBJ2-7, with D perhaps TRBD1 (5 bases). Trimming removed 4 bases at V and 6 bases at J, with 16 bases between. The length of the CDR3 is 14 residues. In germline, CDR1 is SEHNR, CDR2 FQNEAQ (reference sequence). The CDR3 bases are TGTGCCAGCAGCTCCGAGGCAGGGAATGCCGAGCAGTACTTC. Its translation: CASSSEAGNAEQYF.

In DNA form, the CDR3 reads TGTGCCAGCAGTTTAGGGTTACAGCCGAACACCGGGGAGCTGTTTTTT. It translates to CASSLGLQPNTGELFF. The chain couples TRBV28 to TRBJ2-2; no firm D call. Germline V gene sequence: CDR1 MDHEN, CDR2 SYDVKM. CDR3 length: 16 residues. V lost 2 bases and J 0 bases, leaving 10 bases between the germline ends. The full variable domain, in which reference TRBV28 and TRBJ2-2 provide the parts outside the CDR3, is DVKVTQSSRYLVKRTGEKVFLECVQDMDHENMFWYRQDPGLGLRLIYFSYDVKMKEKGDIPEGYSVSREKKERFSLILESASTNQTSMYLCASSLGLQPNTGELFFGEGSRLTVL.

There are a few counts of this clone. The CDR3 here is CASSPQGRYQETQYF. DNA of the CDR3: TGTGCCAGCTCACCACAGGGGAGGTACCAAGAGACCCAGTACTTC. The V call is TRBV18, the J call TRBJ2-5, with a tentative D call TRBD2 (6 bases). Trimming removed 1 base at V and 0 bases at J, with 9 bases between. This CDR3 is 15 amino acids long. Germline CDR1 reads KGHSH; CDR2 reads LQKENI.

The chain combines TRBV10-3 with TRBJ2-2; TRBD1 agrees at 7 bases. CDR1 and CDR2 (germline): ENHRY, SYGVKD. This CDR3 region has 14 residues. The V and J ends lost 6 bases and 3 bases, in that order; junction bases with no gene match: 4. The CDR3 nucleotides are TGTGCCATCAGGGTTGACAGGGACACCGGGGAGCTGTTTTTT. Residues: CAIRVDRDTGELFF.

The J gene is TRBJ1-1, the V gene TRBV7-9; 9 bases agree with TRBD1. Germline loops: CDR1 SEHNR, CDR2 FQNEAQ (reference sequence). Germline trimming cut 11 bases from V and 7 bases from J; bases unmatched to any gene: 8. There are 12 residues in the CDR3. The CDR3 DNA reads TGTGCCGGCGGACAGGGGAATTTTGAAGCTTTCTTT. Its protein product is CAGGQGNFEAFF.

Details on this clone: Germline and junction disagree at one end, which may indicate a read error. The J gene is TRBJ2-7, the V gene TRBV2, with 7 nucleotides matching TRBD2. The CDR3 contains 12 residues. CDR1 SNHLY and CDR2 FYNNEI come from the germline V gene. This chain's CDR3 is CASGGDPGGKNF. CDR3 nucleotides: TGTGCCAGTGGGGGGGACCCAGGAGGGAAAAACTTC. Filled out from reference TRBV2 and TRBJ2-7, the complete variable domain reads EPEVTQTPSHQVTQMGQEVILRCVPISNHLYFYWYRQILGQKVEFLVSFYNNEISEKSEIFDDQFSVERPDGSNFTLKIRSTKLEDSAMYFCASGGDPGGKNFGPGTRLTVT.

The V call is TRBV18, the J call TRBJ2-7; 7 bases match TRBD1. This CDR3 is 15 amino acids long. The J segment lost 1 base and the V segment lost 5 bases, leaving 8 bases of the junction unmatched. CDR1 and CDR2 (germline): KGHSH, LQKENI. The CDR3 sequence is CASSAGMTGSYEQYF. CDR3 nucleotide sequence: TGTGCCAGCTCAGCGGGCATGACAGGGTCCTACGAGCAGTACTTC.

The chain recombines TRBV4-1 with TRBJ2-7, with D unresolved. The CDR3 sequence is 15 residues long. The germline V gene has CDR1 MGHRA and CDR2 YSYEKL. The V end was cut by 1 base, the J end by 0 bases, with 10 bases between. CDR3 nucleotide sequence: TGCGCCAGCAGCCAAGCTTATATCGGCTCCTACGAGCAGTACTTC. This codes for CASSQAYIGSYEQYF.

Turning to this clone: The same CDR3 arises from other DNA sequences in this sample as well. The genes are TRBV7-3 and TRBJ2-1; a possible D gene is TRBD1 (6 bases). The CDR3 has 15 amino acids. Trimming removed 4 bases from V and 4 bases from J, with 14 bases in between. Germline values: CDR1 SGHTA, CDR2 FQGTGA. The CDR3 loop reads CASSSPGQGYNEQFF. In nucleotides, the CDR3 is TGTGCCAGCAGCTCCCCGGGACAAGGGTACAATGAGCAGTTCTTC.

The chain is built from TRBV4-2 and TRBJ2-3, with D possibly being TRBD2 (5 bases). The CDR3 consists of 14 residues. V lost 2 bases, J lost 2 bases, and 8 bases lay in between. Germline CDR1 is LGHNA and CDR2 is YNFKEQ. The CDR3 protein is CASSQSEATDTQYF. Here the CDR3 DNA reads TGTGCCAGCAGCCAATCGGAGGCCACAGATACGCAGTATTTT.

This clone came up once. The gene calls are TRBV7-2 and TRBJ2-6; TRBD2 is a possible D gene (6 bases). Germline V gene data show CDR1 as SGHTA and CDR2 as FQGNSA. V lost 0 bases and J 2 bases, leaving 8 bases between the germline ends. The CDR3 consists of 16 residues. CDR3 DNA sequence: TGTGCCAGCAGCTTAGCAGGCGGGGCTGGGGCCAACGTCCTGACTTTC. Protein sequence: CASSLAGGAGANVLTF.

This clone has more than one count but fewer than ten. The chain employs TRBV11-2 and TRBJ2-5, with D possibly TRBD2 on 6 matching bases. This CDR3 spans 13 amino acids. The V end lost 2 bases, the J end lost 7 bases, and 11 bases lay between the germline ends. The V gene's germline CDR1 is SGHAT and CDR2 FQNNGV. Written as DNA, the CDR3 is TGTGCCAGCAGCTTACGGGAGTCTGGGACCCAGTACTTC. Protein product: CASSLRESGTQYF.

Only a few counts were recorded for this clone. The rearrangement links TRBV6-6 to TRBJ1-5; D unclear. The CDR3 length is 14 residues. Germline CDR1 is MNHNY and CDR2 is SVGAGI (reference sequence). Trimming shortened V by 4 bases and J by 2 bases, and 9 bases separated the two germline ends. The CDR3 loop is CASSSGLGNQPQHF. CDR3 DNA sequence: TGTGCCAGCAGTTCGGGGTTGGGCAATCAGCCCCAGCATTTT.

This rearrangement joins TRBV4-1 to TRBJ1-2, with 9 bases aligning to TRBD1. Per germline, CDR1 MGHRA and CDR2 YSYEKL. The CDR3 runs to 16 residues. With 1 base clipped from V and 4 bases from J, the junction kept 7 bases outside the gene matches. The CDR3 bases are TGCGCCAGCAGCCAAGGATTGGACAGGGGAGCCTATGGCTACACCTTC. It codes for CASSQGLDRGAYGYTF.

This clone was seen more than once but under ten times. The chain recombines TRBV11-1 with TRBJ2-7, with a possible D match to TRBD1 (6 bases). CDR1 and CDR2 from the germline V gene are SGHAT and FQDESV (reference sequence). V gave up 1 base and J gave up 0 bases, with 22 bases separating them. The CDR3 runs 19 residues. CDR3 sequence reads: CASSLEFSGHDPTSYEQYF. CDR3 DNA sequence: TGTGCCAGCAGCTTAGAGTTCTCGGGACACGATCCAACCTCCTACGAGCAGTACTTC.

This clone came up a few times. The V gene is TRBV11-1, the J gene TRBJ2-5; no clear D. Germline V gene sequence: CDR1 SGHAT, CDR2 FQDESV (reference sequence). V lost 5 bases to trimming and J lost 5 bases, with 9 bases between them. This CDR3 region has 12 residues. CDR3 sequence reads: CASSAVRETQYF. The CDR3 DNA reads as TGTGCCAGCAGCGCCGTCCGGGAGACCCAGTACTTC.

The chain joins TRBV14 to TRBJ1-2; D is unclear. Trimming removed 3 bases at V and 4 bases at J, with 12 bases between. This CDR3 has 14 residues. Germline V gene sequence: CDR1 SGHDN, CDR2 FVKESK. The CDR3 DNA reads TGTGCCAGCAGCCATCCTGACCGACTCTATGGCTACACCTTC. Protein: CASSHPDRLYGYTF.

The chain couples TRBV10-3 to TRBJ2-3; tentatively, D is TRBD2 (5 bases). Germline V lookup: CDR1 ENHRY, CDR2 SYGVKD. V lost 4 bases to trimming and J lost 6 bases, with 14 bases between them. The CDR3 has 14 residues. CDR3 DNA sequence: TGTGCCATCAGTGGGGTCCTAGCTCCGGATACGCAGTATTTT. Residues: CAISGVLAPDTQYF.